This T cell receptor beta chain comes out of a study of blood T cell repertoires in COVID-19. Study information: The United States, Italy and Spain provided the acute and convalescent COVID-19 samples. From T cells, B-cell-depleted T cells, or PBMCs came the material, which was cDNA or gDNA.

Germline lookup yields CDR1 MNHEY and CDR2 SVGAGI. The CDR3 covers 13 residues. The V and J ends lost 7 bases and 1 base, in that order; junction bases with no gene match: 2. Authors' data handling: How many nucleated cells were present was estimated from reference gene primer amplification. Data came from immunoSEQ multiplex PCR; TCRdb stores just in-frame clones and leaves some out. Clone size and V and J calls were adopted from that table, with D and trimming inferred from the DNA. The data hold about 86,000 clones, with around four fifths observed a single time. V is TRBV6-5 and J is TRBJ1-1; 8 bases map to TRBD1. This TCR was recovered from a middle-aged man with acute or convalescent COVID-19. Sequences were obtained from peripheral blood. The chain's CDR3 is CASTTGGNTEAFF. The CDR3 DNA reads TGTGCCAGCACAACAGGGGGGAACACTGAAGCTTTCTTT.